This entry features one TCR beta chain sequence. No antigen is known for it. The CDR3 covers 16 residues. Trimming removed 1 base from V and 4 bases from J, with 13 bases in between. From germline, CDR1 is MNHEY and CDR2 SVGEGT. This sample is drawn from a study of blood T cells in healthy people across ages. Regarding the study as a whole: The unknown donor CMV status may have confounded expanded clonotype changes. Considered underestimates were the diversity estimates obtained from one million T cells. PBMCs were not sorted, which prevented a conclusive comparison of naive versus antigen-experienced cells. With age, beta diversity per million T cells declined roughly linearly, significantly by 30 to 40.

PCR was performed a second time for roughly 6 to 12 cycles using a sample-barcoded 5' primer and a J-beta primer mix. TCRdb re-analysed the 5' RACE reads in MiXCR, keeping a single row per CDR3 protein. The sample holds about 1 million distinct CDR3 sequences, over 35% seen once. The genes are TRBV6-2 or TRBV6-3 and TRBJ2-2; D gene ambiguous. Sequenced: blood. The receptor's source is a woman aged 60-75 years in good health. The CDR3 DNA is TGTGCCAGCAGTTACTTCGGCGGAGTGGGCACCGGGGAGCTGTTTTTT. This gives the protein CASSYFGGVGTGELFF.